This TCR beta chain appears in the sequencing data of a study of blood T cell repertoires in COVID-19. Profiled with immunoSEQ multiplex PCR; TCRdb holds only in-frame clones, not every one. The sample has 190,000 or so clones, 87% seen once. This CDR3 comprises 14 residues. The ends were cut back, 1 base at V and 1 base at J, with 8 bases in the middle. Germline CDR1 is SGHRS and CDR2 is YFSETQ. Participants' reported clinical history set cohort assignment. The chain employs TRBV5-1 and TRBJ1-1, with D tentatively TRBD1 (5 bases). The TCR was taken from a woman under 40 who had recovered from COVID-19. What was sequenced was PBMCs or T cells enriched from blood (not recorded which). This CDR3 reads CASSLRGGNTEAFF. In DNA form, the CDR3 reads TGCGCCAGCAGCTTGAGGGGCGGGAACACTGAAGCTTTCTTT. The full variable domain, its missing parts supplied by reference TRBV5-1 and TRBJ1-1, is KAGVTQTPRYLIKTRGQQVTLSCSPISGHRSVSWYQQTPGQGLQFLFEYFSETQRNKGNFPGRFSGRQFSNSRSEMNVSTLELGDSALYLCASSLRGGNTEAFFGQGTRLTVV.